This paragraph covers one T cell receptor beta chain sequence. The antigen remains unidentified. The CDR3 contains 16 residues. Germline values: CDR1 SQVTM, CDR2 ANQGSEA. The ends were cut back, 2 bases at V and 2 bases at J, with 16 bases in the middle. These data come from a study of T cells in Graves' hyperthyroidism and ophthalmopathy. Study-level points and caveats: Among clonotypes expanded in thyroid above 0.001, most were also found in blood.

Each diagnosis drew on symptoms, thyroxine, TRAb, thyroid ultrasound and orbital computed tomography findings. Amplified TCR beta CDR3 regions derived from RNA transcripts. With the HTBI primer set, the TCR CDR3 went through a first round of RT-PCR. TCRdb re-derived calls from the multiplex PCR reads in MiXCR, one entry per CDR3 protein. The table records 450,000 to 600,000 distinct CDR3 sequences, 14% of them present only once. This receptor was identified in a woman between 35 and 50 years old with Graves' hyperthyroidism. Material: blood. This sequence joins TRBV29-1 and TRBJ2-1; maybe TRBD2 (5 bases). The CDR3 protein is CSVEKPVGVTYNEQFF. Here the CDR3 DNA reads TGCAGCGTTGAAAAACCCGTCGGGGTAACCTACAATGAGCAGTTCTTC.